Listed below are T cell receptor beta chains from one sample, sequenced in a study of blood T cells in healthy people across ages. TCRdb itself ran the 5' RACE reads through MiXCR, one entry per CDR3 protein. The table includes hundreds of thousands of distinct CDR3 sequences, 49% detected once. Specimen: blood. The receptor source for this set is a woman aged 55 to 70 in good health. Each CDR3 is given with its conserved first and last residue. D genes are given only for firm matches. Clone size is stated in some rows and not others, as once, few, many or a class when expanded.

len: 15; j_gene: TRBJ2-1; abundance: NA; v_gene: TRBV7-3; d_gene: NA; CDR3aa: CASSTGGASYNEQFF; CDR3nt: TGTGCCAGCAGCACCGGTGGGGCTTCCTACAATGAGCAGTTCTTC
len: 13; j_gene: TRBJ2-7; abundance: NA; v_gene: TRBV9; d_gene: NA; CDR3aa: CASSKGQTYEQYF; CDR3nt: TGTGCCAGCAGCAAGGGACAAACCTACGAGCAGTACTTC
len: 18; j_gene: TRBJ2-7; abundance: few; v_gene: TRBV28; d_gene: TRBD2; CDR3aa: CASSSIKNVAGALYEQYF; CDR3nt: TGTGCCAGCAGTTCAATAAAGAACGTAGCGGGAGCCCTTTACGAGCAGTACTTC
len: 16; j_gene: TRBJ2-5; abundance: few; v_gene: TRBV5-1; d_gene: NA; CDR3aa: CASNSLREKGLETQYF; CDR3nt: TGCGCCAGCAATTCCCTCCGGGAGAAGGGTTTGGAGACCCAGTACTTC
len: 14; j_gene: TRBJ1-2; abundance: NA; v_gene: TRBV5-8; d_gene: NA; CDR3aa: CASSLGGTYHGYTF; CDR3nt: TGTGCCAGCAGCTTGGGAGGGACGTATCATGGCTACACCTTC
len: 15; j_gene: TRBJ2-1; abundance: few; v_gene: TRBV6-6; d_gene: TRBD2; CDR3aa: CASKRLAGGLDEQFF; CDR3nt: TGTGCCAGCAAACGACTAGCGGGAGGGCTGGACGAGCAGTTCTTC
len: 14; j_gene: TRBJ1-2; abundance: NA; v_gene: TRBV7-2; d_gene: TRBD1; CDR3aa: CASSKRTGEDGYTF; CDR3nt: TGTGCCAGCAGCAAAAGGACAGGGGAGGATGGCTACACCTTC
len: 15; j_gene: TRBJ1-2; abundance: NA; v_gene: TRBV18; d_gene: TRBD1; CDR3aa: CASSPAGGTNYGYTF; CDR3nt: TGTGCCAGCTCACCCGCAGGGGGAACTAACTATGGCTACACCTTC
len: 17; j_gene: TRBJ2-5; abundance: NA; v_gene: TRBV7-2; d_gene: TRBD1; CDR3aa: CASSQGQGGSYQETQYF; CDR3nt: TGTGCCAGCAGCCAAGGACAGGGGGGATCATACCAAGAGACCCAGTACTTC
len: 13; j_gene: TRBJ2-7; abundance: NA; v_gene: TRBV20-1; d_gene: NA; CDR3aa: CSARRPPRYEQYF; CDR3nt: TGCAGTGCCCGTAGGCCTCCCAGATACGAGCAGTACTTC
len: 13; j_gene: TRBJ2-1; abundance: NA; v_gene: TRBV11-2; d_gene: NA; CDR3aa: CASSTTSVQEQFF; CDR3nt: TGTGCCAGCAGCACCACCTCAGTTCAGGAGCAGTTCTTC
len: 16; j_gene: TRBJ2-7; abundance: NA; v_gene: TRBV20-1; d_gene: NA; CDR3aa: CSARYASASSYNEQYF; CDR3nt: TGCAGTGCTAGATACGCTAGCGCGAGCTCCTACAATGAGCAGTACTTC
len: 13; j_gene: TRBJ1-2; abundance: NA; v_gene: TRBV7-2; d_gene: TRBD1; CDR3aa: CASGLGDRYGYTF; CDR3nt: TGTGCCAGCGGCTTAGGGGACAGATATGGCTACACCTTC
len: 14; j_gene: TRBJ2-7; abundance: NA; v_gene: TRBV20-1; d_gene: NA; CDR3aa: CSARDHGSSYEQYF; CDR3nt: TGCAGTGCTAGAGATCACGGGAGCTCCTACGAGCAGTACTTC
len: 15; j_gene: TRBJ1-1; abundance: NA; v_gene: TRBV5-1; d_gene: TRBD1; CDR3aa: CAGSREGAKNTEAFF; CDR3nt: TGCGCCGGCAGCCGGGAGGGGGCAAAGAACACTGAAGCTTTCTTT
len: 15; j_gene: TRBJ2-5; abundance: NA; v_gene: TRBV3-1; d_gene: NA; CDR3aa: CASSQVGAPQETQYF; CDR3nt: TGTGCCAGCAGCCAAGTCGGGGCCCCTCAAGAGACCCAGTACTTC
len: 12; j_gene: TRBJ2-7; abundance: few; v_gene: TRBV7-9; d_gene: NA; CDR3aa: CASSVGTGEQYF; CDR3nt: TGTGCCAGCAGCGTGGGTACGGGCGAGCAGTACTTC
len: 15; j_gene: TRBJ1-5; abundance: NA; v_gene: TRBV15; d_gene: NA; CDR3aa: CATSRPDSSNQPQHF; CDR3nt: TGTGCCACCAGCAGACCCGACAGTAGCAATCAGCCCCAGCATTTT
len: 16; j_gene: TRBJ2-1; abundance: once; v_gene: TRBV11-2; d_gene: NA; CDR3aa: CASSFTGTTAYNEQFF; CDR3nt: TGTGCCAGCAGCTTTACCGGGACAACCGCCTACAATGAGCAGTTCTTC
len: 14; j_gene: TRBJ1-1; abundance: NA; v_gene: TRBV6-6; d_gene: NA; CDR3aa: CASSDVAANTEAFF; CDR3nt: TGTGCCAGCAGTGACGTGGCAGCGAACACTGAAGCTTTCTTT
len: 13; j_gene: TRBJ2-1; abundance: NA; v_gene: TRBV29-1; d_gene: TRBD2; CDR3aa: CSAQAGGNNEQFF; CDR3nt: TGCAGCGCCCAAGCGGGAGGTAACAATGAGCAGTTCTTC
len: 15; j_gene: TRBJ2-3; abundance: few; v_gene: TRBV4-3; d_gene: NA; CDR3aa: CASSERDTRPDTQYF; CDR3nt: TGCGCTAGCAGCGAGCGGGACACAAGGCCGGATACGCAGTATTTT
len: 14; j_gene: TRBJ2-1; abundance: NA; v_gene: TRBV2; d_gene: TRBD2; CDR3aa: CASREGMGGDEQFF; CDR3nt: TGTGCCAGCAGGGAAGGGATGGGGGGGGATGAGCAGTTCTTC
len: 14; j_gene: TRBJ1-5; abundance: NA; v_gene: TRBV5-1; d_gene: NA; CDR3aa: CASSLTGLNQPQHF; CDR3nt: TGCGCCAGCAGCTTGACAGGGTTAAATCAGCCCCAGCATTTT
len: 16; j_gene: TRBJ2-6; abundance: NA; v_gene: TRBV10-3; d_gene: NA; CDR3aa: CAISDLLDSGANVLTF; CDR3nt: TGTGCCATCAGTGATTTATTGGACTCTGGGGCCAACGTCCTGACTTTC
len: 14; j_gene: TRBJ2-1; abundance: NA; v_gene: TRBV2; d_gene: TRBD2; CDR3aa: CASSEGGRAGKSFF; CDR3nt: TGTGCCAGCAGTGAAGGCGGGAGGGCCGGAAAATCGTTCTTC
len: 13; j_gene: TRBJ2-7; abundance: once; v_gene: TRBV28; d_gene: NA; CDR3aa: CASSLLHDYEQYF; CDR3nt: TGTGCCAGCAGTTTATTGCATGACTACGAGCAGTACTTC
len: 14; j_gene: TRBJ1-5; abundance: few; v_gene: TRBV3-1; d_gene: NA; CDR3aa: CASSQFLGGQPQHF; CDR3nt: TGTGCCAGCAGCCAATTCCTAGGGGGTCAGCCCCAGCATTTT
len: 15; j_gene: TRBJ2-7; abundance: NA; v_gene: TRBV20-1; d_gene: TRBD2; CDR3aa: CSARTSGSLSYEQYF; CDR3nt: TGCAGTGCCCGGACTAGCGGGAGTCTTTCCTACGAGCAGTACTTC
len: 11; j_gene: TRBJ1-1; abundance: few; v_gene: TRBV29-1; d_gene: NA; CDR3aa: CSVTSGTEAFF; CDR3nt: TGCAGCGTCACCTCAGGCACTGAAGCTTTCTTT
len: 13; j_gene: TRBJ2-7; abundance: few; v_gene: TRBV27; d_gene: NA; CDR3aa: CASSYRASYEQYF; CDR3nt: TGTGCCAGCAGTTACAGGGCCTCCTACGAGCAGTACTTC
len: 15; j_gene: TRBJ2-1; abundance: once; v_gene: TRBV10-3; d_gene: TRBD2; CDR3aa: CAISGLAGARNEQFF; CDR3nt: TGTGCCATCAGTGGACTAGCGGGAGCTCGGAATGAGCAGTTCTTC
len: 15; j_gene: TRBJ2-7; abundance: few; v_gene: TRBV5-1; d_gene: NA; CDR3aa: CASSLATYGSYEQYF; CDR3nt: TGCGCCAGCAGCTTGGCCACCTACGGTTCCTACGAGCAGTACTTC
len: 11; j_gene: TRBJ1-2; abundance: many; v_gene: TRBV29-1; d_gene: NA; CDR3aa: CSVAGNYGYTF; CDR3nt: TGCAGCGTTGCCGGGAACTATGGCTACACCTTC
len: 16; j_gene: TRBJ2-7; abundance: NA; v_gene: TRBV11-3; d_gene: NA; CDR3aa: CASSLDPGSSYNEQYF; CDR3nt: TGTGCCAGCAGCTTAGATCCGGGCTCCTCCTACAATGAGCAGTACTTC
len: 15; j_gene: TRBJ2-3; abundance: NA; v_gene: TRBV7-2; d_gene: TRBD2; CDR3aa: CASSLVGVAGYTQYF; CDR3nt: TGTGCCAGCAGCTTAGTTGGGGTAGCGGGATATACGCAGTATTTT
len: 15; j_gene: TRBJ2-1; abundance: once; v_gene: TRBV5-1; d_gene: TRBD1; CDR3aa: CASSFRGQVYNEQFF; CDR3nt: TGCGCCAGCAGCTTCCGGGGACAGGTTTACAATGAGCAGTTCTTC
len: 14; j_gene: TRBJ1-1; abundance: NA; v_gene: TRBV4-2; d_gene: NA; CDR3aa: CASSQDAGRPEAFF; CDR3nt: TGTGCCAGCAGCCAAGATGCAGGTAGGCCTGAAGCTTTCTTT
len: 11; j_gene: TRBJ2-5; abundance: few; v_gene: TRBV2; d_gene: NA; CDR3aa: CASTLLGTQYF; CDR3nt: TGTGCCAGCACGTTACTCGGGACCCAGTACTTC
len: 17; j_gene: TRBJ2-1; abundance: NA; v_gene: TRBV20-1; d_gene: TRBD2; CDR3aa: CSAREAGLAGDYNEQFF; CDR3nt: TGCAGTGCTAGAGAGGCCGGGCTAGCGGGAGACTACAATGAGCAGTTCTTC